This paragraph covers one TCR beta chain sequence. Which antigen it targets is not known. Base qualities were left out, and no much larger clone turns up one base away. The data were obtained in a study of T cells in Graves' hyperthyroidism and ophthalmopathy (dated by TCRdb to about 2019). In the study overall: Peripheral blood samples were taken at initial diagnosis, before any treatment was given. To identify distinguishing TCR V-J signatures, a discovery cohort of 90 to 100 patients was used, comprising 43 with Graves' ophthalmopathy and around 57 with stable Graves' hyperthyroidism. Prospective prediction of ophthalmopathy was tested in an independent validation cohort of approximately 19 hyperthyroidism patients and 15 to 17 patients who later progressed to ophthalmopathy. The 90 or so discovery patients were randomly split 7:3 into training and test sets. The study also compared thyroid tissue and blood T-cell repertoires from over 5 Graves' hyperthyroidism patients. After sampling, hyperthyroidism patients received methimazole starting at 30 mg daily, and ophthalmopathy patients received high-dose intravenous methylprednisolone. The paper reports TCR Vbeta CDR3 sequencing of approximately 130 peripheral blood samples: 40 or so ophthalmopathy, roughly 74 hyperthyroidism and 17 progressor patients.

General conclusions and limits of the study: Sample size was not statistically predetermined, and blinding of investigators to group allocation was not performed. In validation, the model predicted progression to ophthalmopathy with 55% to 71% sensitivity and roughly 72% specificity, a median of around six months before onset. Ophthalmopathy was separated from stable hyperthyroidism by a 13 V-J signature model, with approximately 85% sensitivity and about 81% specificity obtained in cross-validation and 80%/75% obtained in testing. Most expanded thyroid clonotypes (frequency above 0.001) were also detected in blood, suggesting blood repertoires may reflect thyroid immune responses.

In the ophthalmopathy patients, disease was moderately to severely active, with a Clinical Activity Score of 3 or more, a NOSPECS grade of 4 or more, and a duration of less than 3 months. Any patient with an uncontrolled infection, another autoimmune disease, pregnancy or lactation was excluded. Diagnoses relied on clinical symptoms, serum thyroxine and TRAb, thyroid ultrasound and orbital computed tomography. PBMCs were separated from 10 ml of fresh peripheral blood using Ficoll-Paque density gradient centrifugation. Total RNA was extracted with Trizol reagent, and quality was checked on an Agilent 2100 Bioanalyzer. The TCR beta CDR3 regions were amplified from RNA transcripts. The first round of RT-PCR for the TCR CDR3 was performed with the HTBI primer set and the Qiagen OneStep RT-PCR kit. Libraries were constructed in a second round of multiplex PCR, after which size selection and purification were carried out. Paired-end sequencing of the libraries was performed with 100 bp reads on an Illumina HiSeq2000. The study's processing was this. SOAPnuke was used to process the raw data, with reads discarded if the reads contained adapters or uncalled bases, had a mean Phred below 15, or lacked an exact constant-primer or identifier match. High-quality paired reads were merged with COPE v1.2.5, and unique nucleotide sequences were defined as clonotypes. MiTCR v1.1 was used to align clonotypes to the IMGT TRBV, TRBD and TRBJ reference segments. Analysis was restricted to V-J combinations with a frequency above 0.0001, which covered 99.2% of repertoires. A TCS score was defined as the ratio of F50 (clonal expansion) to E x V (chaos), with BLOSUM62-based TCRdist applied between CDR3 peptides within each V-J. Welch's t-statistics and random forest reduced approximately 520 V-J features to 13, which were used in a naive Bayes classifier (R e1071). Using fastp at Q25 and MiXCR, TCRdb reprocessed the public reads and kept productive beta chains. When rows share a CDR3 protein, they turn into one entry using the most common DNA and genes. The V and J calls here are based on TCRdb, not the publication. The table for this sample lists about 270,000 distinct CDR3 sequences; about 20% of them were counted only once. Jointly, the top ten make up 50% to 75% of the sample.

V is shortened by 6 bases, J by 1 base, and the region joining them spans 14 bases. CDR1 SGHRS and CDR2 YFSETQ are derived from the germline V gene. The CDR3 goes from the cysteine to the phenylalanine over 15 residues. The sequence is cut down to CDR3 DNA, 45 bases in frame from base 1. The sequence was collected from a man aged 25-45 years with Graves' ophthalmopathy. The sequence joins TRBV5-1 to TRBJ1-5, with a weak D call of TRBD1 (5 bases match). Sequenced material: blood. The CDR3 loop reads CASITQGRSNQPQHF. The sequenced DNA is TGCGCCAGCATAACCCAGGGTCGGAGCAATCAGCCCCAGCATTTT.